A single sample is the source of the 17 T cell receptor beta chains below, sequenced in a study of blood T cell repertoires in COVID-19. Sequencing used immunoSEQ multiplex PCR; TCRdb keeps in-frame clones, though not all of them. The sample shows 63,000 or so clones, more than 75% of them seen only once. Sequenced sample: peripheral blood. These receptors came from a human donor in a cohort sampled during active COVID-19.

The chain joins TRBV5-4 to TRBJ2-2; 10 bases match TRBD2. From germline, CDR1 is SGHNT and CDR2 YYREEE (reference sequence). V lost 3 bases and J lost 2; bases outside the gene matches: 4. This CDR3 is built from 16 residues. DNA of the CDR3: TGTGCCAGCAGCTCCTTAGCGGGAGGTAACACCGGGGAGCTGTTTTTT. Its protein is CASSSLAGGNTGELFF.

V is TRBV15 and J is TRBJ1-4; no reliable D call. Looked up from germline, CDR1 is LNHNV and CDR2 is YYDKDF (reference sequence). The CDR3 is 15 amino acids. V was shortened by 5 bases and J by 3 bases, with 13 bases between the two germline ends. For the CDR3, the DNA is TGTGCCACCAGCGGCCGTTCTTGGCCTAATGAAAAACTGTTTTTT. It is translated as CATSGRSWPNEKLFF. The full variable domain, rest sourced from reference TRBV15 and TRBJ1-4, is DAMVIQNPRYQVTQFGKPVTLSCSQTLNHNVMYWYQQKSSQAPKLLFHYYDKDFNNEADTPDNFQSRRPNTSFCFLDIRSPGLGDTAMYLCATSGRSWPNEKLFFGSGTQLSVL.

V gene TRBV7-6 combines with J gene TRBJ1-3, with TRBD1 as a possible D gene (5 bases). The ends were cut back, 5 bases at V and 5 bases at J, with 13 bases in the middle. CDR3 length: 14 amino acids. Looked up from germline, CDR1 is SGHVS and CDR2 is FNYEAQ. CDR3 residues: CASSLGGLRNTIYF. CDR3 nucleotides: TGTGCCAGCAGCCTGGGGGGGTTGCGAAACACCATATATTTT.

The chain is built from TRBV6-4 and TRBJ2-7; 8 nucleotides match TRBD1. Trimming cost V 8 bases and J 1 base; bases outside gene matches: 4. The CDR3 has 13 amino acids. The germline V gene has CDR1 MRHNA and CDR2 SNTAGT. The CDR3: CASGTGGSYEQYF. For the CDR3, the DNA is TGTGCCAGCGGAACAGGGGGTTCCTACGAGCAGTACTTC.

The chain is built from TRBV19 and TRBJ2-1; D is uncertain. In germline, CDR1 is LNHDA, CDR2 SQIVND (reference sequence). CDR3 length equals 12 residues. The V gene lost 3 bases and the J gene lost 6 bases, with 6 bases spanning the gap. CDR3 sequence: CASSISSNEQFF. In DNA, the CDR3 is TGTGCCAGTAGTATTAGCAGCAATGAGCAGTTCTTC. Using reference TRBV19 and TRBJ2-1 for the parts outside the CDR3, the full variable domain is DGGITQSPKYLFRKEGQNVTLSCEQNLNHDAMYWYRQDPGQGLRLIYYSQIVNDFQKGDIAEGYSVSREKKESFPLTVTSAQKNPTAFYLCASSISSNEQFFGPGTRLTVL.

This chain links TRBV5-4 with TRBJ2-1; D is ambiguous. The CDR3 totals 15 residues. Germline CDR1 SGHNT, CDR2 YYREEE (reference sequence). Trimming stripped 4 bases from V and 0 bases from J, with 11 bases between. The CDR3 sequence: CASSPSTSSYNEQFF. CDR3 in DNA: TGTGCCAGCAGCCCAAGCACGAGCTCCTACAATGAGCAGTTCTTC.

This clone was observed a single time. The CDR3: CASSSDGQTGYTF. In DNA, the CDR3 is TGCGCCAGCTCCTCTGACGGACAAACAGGCTACACCTTC. This chain links TRBV5-1 with TRBJ1-2, with D possibly matching TRBD1 (5 bases). V was trimmed by 7 bases and J by 8 bases, leaving 18 bases between them. The germline CDR1 and CDR2 sequences are SGHRS and YFSETQ. The CDR3 runs to 13 residues.

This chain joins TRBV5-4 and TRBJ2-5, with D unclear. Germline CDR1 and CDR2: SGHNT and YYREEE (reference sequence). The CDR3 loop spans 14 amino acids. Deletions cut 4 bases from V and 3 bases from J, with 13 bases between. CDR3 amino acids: CASSRGTSKETQYF. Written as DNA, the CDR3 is TGTGCCAGCAGCCGAGGCACAAGCAAAGAGACCCAGTACTTC.

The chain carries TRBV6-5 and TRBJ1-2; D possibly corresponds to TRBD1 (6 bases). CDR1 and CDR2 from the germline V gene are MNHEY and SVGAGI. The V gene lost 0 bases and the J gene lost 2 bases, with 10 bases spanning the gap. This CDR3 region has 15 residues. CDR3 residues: CASSYSSDRNYGYTF. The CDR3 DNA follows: TGTGCCAGCAGTTACTCATCCGACAGGAACTATGGCTACACCTTC.

The CDR3 protein is CASTSPPDRDYGYTF. DNA of the CDR3: TGTGCCAGCACTTCGCCCCCAGACAGGGACTATGGCTACACCTTC. V usage is TRBV7-9 and J usage is TRBJ1-2; 7 bases fit TRBD1. The J segment lost 3 bases and the V segment lost 7 bases, leaving 11 bases of the junction unmatched. The CDR3 has 15 residues. CDR1 SEHNR and CDR2 FQNEAQ come from the germline V gene (reference sequence).

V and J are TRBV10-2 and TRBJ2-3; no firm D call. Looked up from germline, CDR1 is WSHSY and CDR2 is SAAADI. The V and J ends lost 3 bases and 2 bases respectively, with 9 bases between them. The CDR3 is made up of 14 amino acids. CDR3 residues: CASSDVTYTDTQYF. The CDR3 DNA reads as TGCGCCAGCAGTGATGTTACATACACAGATACGCAGTATTTT.

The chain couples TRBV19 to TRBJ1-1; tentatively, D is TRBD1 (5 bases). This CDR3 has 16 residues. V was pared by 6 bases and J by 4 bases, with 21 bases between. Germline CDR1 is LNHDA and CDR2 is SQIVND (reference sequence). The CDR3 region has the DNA TGTGCCAGTAGCAAATTTACAACAGGCTTGAGCACTGAAGCTTTCTTT. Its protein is CASSKFTTGLSTEAFF.

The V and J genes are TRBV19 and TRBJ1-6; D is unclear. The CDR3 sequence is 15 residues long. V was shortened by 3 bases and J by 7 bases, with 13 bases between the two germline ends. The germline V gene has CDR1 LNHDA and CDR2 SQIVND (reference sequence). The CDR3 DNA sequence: TGTGCCAGTAGTATGGTAGAGGTAGAAAATTCACCCCTCCACTTT. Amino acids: CASSMVEVENSPLHF.

CDR3 residues: CASSSGQDEQYF. DNA of the CDR3: TGTGCCAGCAGCTCCGGACAAGACGAGCAGTACTTC. The V call is TRBV12-3 or TRBV12-4, the J call TRBJ2-7, with D maybe TRBD1 (5 bases). V lost 6 bases, J lost 5 bases, and 11 bases lay in between. This CDR3 has 12 amino acids.

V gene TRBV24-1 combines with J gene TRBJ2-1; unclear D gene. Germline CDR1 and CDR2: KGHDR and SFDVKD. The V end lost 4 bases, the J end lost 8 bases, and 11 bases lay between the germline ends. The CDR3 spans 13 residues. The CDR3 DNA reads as TGTGCCACCAGTGACCTTGGGCTGTATGAGCAGTTCTTC. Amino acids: CATSDLGLYEQFF.

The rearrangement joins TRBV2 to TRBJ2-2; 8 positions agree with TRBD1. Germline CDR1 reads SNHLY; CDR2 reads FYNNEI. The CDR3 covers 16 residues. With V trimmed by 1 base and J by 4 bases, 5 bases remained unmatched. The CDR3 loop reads CASSEEAGGGTGELFF. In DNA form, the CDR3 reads TGTGCCAGCAGTGAAGAAGCAGGGGGCGGCACCGGGGAGCTGTTTTTT.

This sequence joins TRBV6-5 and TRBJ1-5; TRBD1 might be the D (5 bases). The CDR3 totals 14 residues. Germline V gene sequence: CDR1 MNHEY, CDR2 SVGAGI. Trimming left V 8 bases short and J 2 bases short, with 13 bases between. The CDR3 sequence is CASESSQGNQPQHF. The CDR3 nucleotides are TGTGCCAGCGAAAGTTCACAGGGCAATCAGCCCCAGCATTTT.